Reported below is one T cell receptor beta chain. Authors' data handling: From reference gene primer amplification, estimates of nucleated cell counts were derived. Data came from immunoSEQ multiplex PCR; TCRdb stores just in-frame clones and leaves some out. The V and J calls and clone size come from that table; D and trimming were worked out from the DNA. This table holds 200,000 to 300,000 clones, about nine tenths found once. The sample belongs to a study of blood T cell repertoires in COVID-19. Across the whole study: Acute-phase and convalescent COVID-19 samples originated in the United States, Italy and Spain. Nucleic acid was either cDNA or gDNA, and it came from T cells, B-cell-depleted T cells, or PBMCs.

Trimming took 3 bases from V and 9 from J, leaving 12 bases between them. The CDR3 extends over 13 amino acids. This chain connects TRBV12-3 or TRBV12-4 to TRBJ2-1, with D perhaps TRBD1 (5 bases). Sample: peripheral blood. The origin of this receptor is a woman between 40 and 55 years old with acute or convalescent COVID-19. CDR3: CASSLGSQGEQFF. The CDR3 region has the DNA TGTGCCAGCAGTTTGGGATCGCAGGGTGAGCAGTTCTTC.